Following are 15 T cell receptor beta chains from one sample sequenced in a study of T cell responses to AZD1222 COVID-19 vaccine. Profiling relied on immunoSEQ multiplex PCR, and the TCRdb table lists in-frame clones only, not all of them. The sample carries approximately 89,000 clones, 75% to 95% recorded once. Sequencing used peripheral blood, obtained 28 days after the second AZD1222 dose. These receptors were obtained from an adult who received the AZD1222 COVID-19 vaccine.

The J gene is TRBJ1-1, the V gene TRBV6-5, with D possibly TRBD1 on 5 matching bases. Germline V gene lookup returns CDR1 MNHEY and CDR2 SVGAGI. V was clipped by 6 bases and J by 4 bases, with 15 bases between them. The CDR3 consists of 14 residues. CDR3 loop: CASSSLWGGTEAFF. The DNA of the CDR3 is TGTGCCAGCAGCTCCCTATGGGGGGGCACTGAAGCTTTCTTT.

The chain links TRBV5-1 to TRBJ2-5, with 9 nucleotides matching TRBD2. Germline loops: CDR1 SGHRS, CDR2 YFSETQ. This CDR3 has 15 amino acids. With V trimmed by 0 bases and J by 2 bases, 2 bases remained unmatched. The CDR3 DNA follows: TGCGCCAGCAGCTTGGGACTAGCGGCACAAGAGACCCAGTACTTC. Translation: CASSLGLAAQETQYF. The whole variable domain, remainder taken from reference TRBV5-1 and TRBJ2-5, is KAGVTQTPRYLIKTRGQQVTLSCSPISGHRSVSWYQQTPGQGLQFLFEYFSETQRNKGNFPGRFSGRQFSNSRSEMNVSTLELGDSALYLCASSLGLAAQETQYFGPGTRLLVL.

This chain connects TRBV7-6 to TRBJ2-3; tentatively, D is TRBD2 (5 bases). CDR3 size: 13 residues. Germline CDR1 is SGHVS and CDR2 is FNYEAQ. Trimming stripped 5 bases from V and 2 bases from J, with 8 bases between. The CDR3, as DNA: TGTGCCAGCAGCCCTGGACTCACAGATACGCAGTATTTT. This translates into CASSPGLTDTQYF.

The chain joins TRBV27 to TRBJ1-5; 9 bases fit TRBD1. The CDR3 is 15 residues long. Unmatched junction bases numbered 6, after V lost 4 bases and J lost 5 bases. Per germline, CDR1 MNHEY and CDR2 SMNVEV (reference sequence). The CDR3 DNA sequence: TGTGCCAGCAGTTCGGGGACAGGGCGAGATCAGCCCCAGCATTTT. Protein sequence: CASSSGTGRDQPQHF.

This clone was observed a single time. The chain is built from TRBV24-1 and TRBJ2-1; no clear D gene. CDR3 length: 11 amino acids. Looked up from germline, CDR1 is KGHDR and CDR2 is SFDVKD. V gave up 7 bases and J gave up 0 bases, with 0 bases separating them. CDR3 DNA sequence: TGTGCCACCAGCTCCTACAATGAGCAGTTCTTC. Encoded protein: CATSSYNEQFF.

The rearrangement links TRBV6-5 to TRBJ1-2; no definite D call. The germline V and J ends were trimmed by 7 bases and 8 bases, with 20 bases remaining between them. This CDR3 region has 14 residues. The germline gives CDR1 MNHEY, CDR2 SVGAGI. The CDR3 bases are TGTGCCAGCATTTCGGAGGTAGGGATCGGAGGCTACACCTTC. Amino acid sequence: CASISEVGIGGYTF.

The table lists this clone with a count of one. V gene TRBV5-5 combines with J gene TRBJ1-4; TRBD1 aligns across 8 bases. The CDR3 has 14 amino acids. The J segment lost 8 bases and the V segment lost 4 bases, leaving 7 bases of the junction unmatched. Germline V lookup: CDR1 SGHKS, CDR2 YYEKEE (reference sequence). Here the CDR3 DNA reads TGTGCCAGCAGCCCCAGACAGGGGAGAGAAAAACTGTTTTTT. This codes for CASSPRQGREKLFF.

This clone was observed once. The chain recombines TRBV5-1 with TRBJ2-7; 10 bases match TRBD1. This CDR3 contains 16 residues. The V gene end was trimmed by 7 bases and the J gene end by 1 base; junction bases not matched to a gene: 11. Germline loops: CDR1 SGHRS, CDR2 YFSETQ. CDR3 DNA: TGCGCCAGCGGGACAGGGGCCACCGACACATCCTACGAGCAGTACTTC. Translated, it gives CASGTGATDTSYEQYF.

The chain uses TRBV12-1 and TRBJ1-1. TRBV12-1 is a pseudogene locus. The CDR3 consists of 14 residues. CDR3 residues: CASSFGFISPEAFF. CDR3 nucleotides: TGTGCCAGCAGCTTTGGGTTCATAAGTCCTGAAGCTTTCTTT.

The V call is TRBV20-1, the J call TRBJ2-5; no clear D. Trimming took off 2 bases at V and 7 bases at J, with 8 bases between the two ends. Per the germline V gene, CDR1 is DFQATT and CDR2 is SNEGSKA (reference sequence). The CDR3 sequence is 11 residues long. CDR3 DNA sequence: TGCAGTGCTAGACAGGAAGCGACCCAGTACTTC. It translates to CSARQEATQYF.

This clone was observed a few times. The genes are TRBV7-3 and TRBJ1-1; no clear D. This CDR3 has 13 residues. V dropped 1 base and J dropped 6 bases, with 9 bases sitting between them. Germline-derived CDR1 and CDR2 are SGHTA and FQGTGA. The CDR3 DNA follows: TGTGCCAGCAGCTTAATTCCGTCGTCTGAAGCTTTCTTT. This sequence encodes CASSLIPSSEAFF.

The chain uses TRBV5-4 and TRBJ2-1; 12 nucleotides align to TRBD2. The CDR3 extends over 19 amino acids. Germline CDR1 SGHNT, CDR2 YYREEE (reference sequence). Trimming took 3 bases from V and 0 from J; bases not matched to a gene: 10. CDR3 amino acids: CASSSKTSGGRSSYNEQFF. DNA for the CDR3: TGTGCCAGCAGCTCGAAGACTAGCGGGGGCAGAAGCTCCTACAATGAGCAGTTCTTC.

V usage is TRBV29-1 and J usage is TRBJ1-2; 7 positions match TRBD1. Germline V gene sequence: CDR1 SQVTM, CDR2 ANQGSEA. The CDR3 sequence is 12 residues long. Trimming took 4 bases from V and 4 from J; bases not matched to a gene: 3. The CDR3 nucleotides read TGCAGCGTTGCAGGGGGGACCTATGGCTACACCTTC. It yields the protein CSVAGGTYGYTF. Variable domain in full (rest from reference TRBV29-1 and TRBJ1-2): SAVISQKPSRDICQRGTSLTIQCQVDSQVTMMFWYRQQPGQSLTLIATANQGSEATYESGFVIDKFPISRPNLTFSTLTVSNMSPEDSSIYLCSVAGGTYGYTFGSGTRLTVV.

The CDR3 sequence is CASSLGDSYNSPLHF. The CDR3 nucleotides read TGTGCCAGCAGCTTGGGGGACAGCTATAATTCACCCCTCCACTTT. The genes are TRBV5-5 and TRBJ1-6; 7 bases match TRBD1. This CDR3 spans 15 amino acids. Germline CDR1 reads SGHKS; CDR2 reads YYEKEE (reference sequence). The J segment lost 3 bases and the V segment lost 0 bases, leaving 0 bases of the junction unmatched.

The V and J genes are TRBV2 and TRBJ2-1, with D perhaps given as TRBD1 or TRBD2 (5 bases each). The CDR3 consists of 15 residues. The germline V and J ends were trimmed by 6 bases and 0 bases, with 12 bases remaining between them. From germline, CDR1 is SNHLY and CDR2 FYNNEI. The CDR3 nucleotides read TGTGCCAGCAGCGGGGCTGGAGGCTCCTACAATGAGCAGTTCTTC. This codes for CASSGAGGSYNEQFF.